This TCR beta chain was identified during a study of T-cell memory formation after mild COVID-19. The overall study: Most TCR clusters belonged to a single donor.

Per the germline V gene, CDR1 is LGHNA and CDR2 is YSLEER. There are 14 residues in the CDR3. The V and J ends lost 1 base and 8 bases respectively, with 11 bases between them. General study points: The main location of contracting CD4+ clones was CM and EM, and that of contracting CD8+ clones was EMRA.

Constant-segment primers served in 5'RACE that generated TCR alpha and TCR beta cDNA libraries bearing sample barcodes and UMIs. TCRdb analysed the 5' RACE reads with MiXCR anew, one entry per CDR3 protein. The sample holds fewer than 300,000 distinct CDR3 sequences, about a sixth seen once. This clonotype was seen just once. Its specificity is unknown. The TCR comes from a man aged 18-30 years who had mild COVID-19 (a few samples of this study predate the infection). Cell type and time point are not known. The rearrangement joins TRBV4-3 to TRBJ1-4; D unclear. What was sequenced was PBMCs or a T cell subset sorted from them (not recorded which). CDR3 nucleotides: TGCGCCAGCAGCCAAGTTGCTTTTGTCGAAAAACTGTTTTTT. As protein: CASSQVAFVEKLFF.